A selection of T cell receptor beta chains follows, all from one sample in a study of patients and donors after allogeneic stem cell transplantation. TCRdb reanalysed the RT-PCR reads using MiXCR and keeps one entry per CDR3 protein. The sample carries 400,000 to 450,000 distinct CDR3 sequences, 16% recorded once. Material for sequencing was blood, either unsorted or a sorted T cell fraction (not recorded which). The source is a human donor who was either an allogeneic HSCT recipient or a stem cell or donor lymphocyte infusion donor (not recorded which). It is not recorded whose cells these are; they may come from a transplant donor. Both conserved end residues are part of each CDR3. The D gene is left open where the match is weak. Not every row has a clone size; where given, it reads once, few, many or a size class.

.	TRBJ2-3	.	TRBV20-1	TGCAGTGCTAGGCCCCGGCGCGGAATTTACACAGATACGCAGTATTTT	CSARPRRGIYTDTQYF
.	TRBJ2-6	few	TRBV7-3	TGTGCCAGCAGCTTAAGGGTAGATACTGGGGCCAACGTCCTGACTTTC	CASSLRVDTGANVLTF
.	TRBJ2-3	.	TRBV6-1	TGTGCCAGCAGGAGGACAGCCGGCACAGATACGCAGTATTTT	CASRRTAGTDTQYF
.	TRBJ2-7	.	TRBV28	TGTGCCAGCAGTCGGACACCCCGTTGGCAGTACTTC	CASSRTPRWQYF
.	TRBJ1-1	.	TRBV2	TGTGCCAGCAGTCGCCGGGGGCTGGAGCGGAACACTGAAGCTTTCTTT	CASSRRGLERNTEAFF
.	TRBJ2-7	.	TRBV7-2	TGTGCCAGCAGCCCTAAGCGGAGCTCCTACGAGCAGTACTTC	CASSPKRSSYEQYF
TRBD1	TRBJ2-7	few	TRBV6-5	TGTGCCAGCAGTTACAGCATGACAGGGGGCTCCTACGAGCAGTACTTC	CASSYSMTGGSYEQYF
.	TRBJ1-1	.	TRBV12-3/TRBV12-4	TGTGCCAGCAGTTTAAGGGGACCACCTTACTCTTTCTTT	CASSLRGPPYSFF
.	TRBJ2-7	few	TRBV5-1	TGCGCCAGCAGCCAGGGGATCCACGAGCAGTACTTC	CASSQGIHEQYF
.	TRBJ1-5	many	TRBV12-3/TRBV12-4	TGTGCCAGCAGTCCCGGAGGGCCCCAGCATTTT	CASSPGGPQHF
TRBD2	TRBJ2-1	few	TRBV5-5	TGTGCCAGCAGCTTTCCGGGACTAGCAGGGGATGAGCAGTTCTTC	CASSFPGLAGDEQFF
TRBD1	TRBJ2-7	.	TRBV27	TGTGCCAGCAGTGACAGGGGCGTTACCTACGAGCAGTACTTC	CASSDRGVTYEQYF
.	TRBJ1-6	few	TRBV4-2	TGTGCCAGCAGCCAAGGGGACGGCTATAATTCACCCCTCCACTTT	CASSQGDGYNSPLHF
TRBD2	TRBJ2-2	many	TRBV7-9	TGTGCCAGCAGAAGAGCGGGAGAAATGGCCGGGGAGCTGTTTTTT	CASRRAGEMAGELFF
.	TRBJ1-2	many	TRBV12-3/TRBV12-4	TGTGCCAGCAGGGCGTCCAGAGATAGAAGCTATGGCTACACCTTC	CASRASRDRSYGYTF
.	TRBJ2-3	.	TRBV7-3	TGTGCCAGCAGCTTAACCCAACTCACAGATACGCAGTATTTT	CASSLTQLTDTQYF
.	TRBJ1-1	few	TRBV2	TGTGCCAGTCAGACAGACTTGAACACTGAAGCTTTCTTT	CASQTDLNTEAFF
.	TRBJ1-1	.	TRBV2	TGTGCCAGCAGTGTTGGCAGGGCAGCTTTCTTT	CASSVGRAAFF
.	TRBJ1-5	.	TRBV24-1	TGTGCCACCAGTGCGGGGGGCGCGTCGGGTGGCAATCAGCCCCAGCATTTT	CATSAGGASGGNQPQHF
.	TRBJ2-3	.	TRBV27	TGTGCCAGCTACCCTGTGGGGGGCGTTAGAGATACGCAGTATTTT	CASYPVGGVRDTQYF
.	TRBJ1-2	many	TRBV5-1	TGCGCCAGCAGCTTAGGCCAGGACTATGGCTACACCTTC	CASSLGQDYGYTF
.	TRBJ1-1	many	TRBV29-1	TGCAGCGTTTTAAAGACGTCCCGGGGGGTCACTGAAGCTTTCTTT	CSVLKTSRGVTEAFF
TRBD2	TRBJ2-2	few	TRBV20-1	TGCAGTGCTAGGGCTAGCGGGGGTATCGGGGAGCTGTTTTTT	CSARASGGIGELFF
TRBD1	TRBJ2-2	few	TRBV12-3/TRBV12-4	TGTGCCAGCAGCCTCCAAACAGGGGCGAACACCGGGGAGCTGTTTTTT	CASSLQTGANTGELFF
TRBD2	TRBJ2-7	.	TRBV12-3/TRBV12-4	TGTGCCAGCAGCAAGATGCGGACTAGCGGGAGAGACGAGCAGTACTTC	CASSKMRTSGRDEQYF
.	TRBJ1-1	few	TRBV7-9	TGTGGGGTGAACACTGAAGCTTTCTTT	CGVNTEAFF
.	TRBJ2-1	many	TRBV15	TGTGCCACCAGCAGATACCTCCAGTACAATGAGCAGTTCTTC	CATSRYLQYNEQFF
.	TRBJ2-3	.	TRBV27	TGTGCCAGCAGTTTCGCCCTCACAGATACGCAGTATTTT	CASSFALTDTQYF
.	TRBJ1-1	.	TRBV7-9	TGTGCCAGCAGCTCGCATGGAGGGGCGCGGACTGAAGCTTTCTTT	CASSSHGGARTEAFF
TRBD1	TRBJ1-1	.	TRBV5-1	TGCGCCAGCAGCCTGACAGGGGCTTTGACGGCTGAAGCTTTCTTT	CASSLTGALTAEAFF
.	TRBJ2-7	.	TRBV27	TGTGCCAGCAGTTTTAGTGGGGTTAACTACGAGCAGTACTTC	CASSFSGVNYEQYF
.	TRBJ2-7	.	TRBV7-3	TGTGCCAGCAGCTTAACGTTGTATTACGAGCAGTACTTC	CASSLTLYYEQYF
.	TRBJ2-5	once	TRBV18	TGTGCCAGCACTCTCTTACTGGTACAGGTCCAAGAGACCCAGTACTTC	CASTLLLVQVQETQYF
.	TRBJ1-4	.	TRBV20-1	TGCAGTGCTGGTGCCGGACGGTCGTTGGGAAAACTGTTTTTT	CSAGAGRSLGKLFF
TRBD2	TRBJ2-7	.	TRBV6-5	TGTGCCAGCAGTTACTCCCTTTGGCTAGCGGGGTACGAGCAGTACTTC	CASSYSLWLAGYEQYF
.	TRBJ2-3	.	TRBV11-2	TGTGCCAGCAGCTCCTACAGGGACGGCACAGATACGCAGTATTTT	CASSSYRDGTDTQYF
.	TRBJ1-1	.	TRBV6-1	TGTGCCAGCAGTGAAATCCCACTTCCAGGTACCAGTGAAGCTTTCTTT	CASSEIPLPGTSEAFF
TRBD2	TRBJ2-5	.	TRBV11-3	TGTGCCAGCAGCCTAGCGGGGGGCCGGTACCAAGAGACCCAGTACTTC	CASSLAGGRYQETQYF
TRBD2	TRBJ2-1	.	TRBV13	TGTGCCAGCAGCCTTAGCGGGAGGGCTAAAAATGAGCAGTTCTTC	CASSLSGRAKNEQFF
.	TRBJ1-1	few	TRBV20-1	TGCAGTGCTAGAAGATTAAAGGGATTGAACACTGAAGCTTTCTTT	CSARRLKGLNTEAFF
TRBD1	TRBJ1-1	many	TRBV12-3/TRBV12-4	TGTGCCAGCAGTCTCACGACAGGGCGCGCTTTCTTT	CASSLTTGRAFF
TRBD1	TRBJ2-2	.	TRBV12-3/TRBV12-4	TGTGCCAGCAGCAGGACAGGGTACACCGGGGAGCTGTTTTTT	CASSRTGYTGELFF
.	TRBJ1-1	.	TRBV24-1	TGTGCCACCAGTGATTCGAAACAGGGCAAAAAACCTGAAGCTTTCTTT	CATSDSKQGKKPEAFF
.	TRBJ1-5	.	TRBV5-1	TGCGCCAGCAGCTTGAAGGGTAGCAATCAGCCCCAGCATTTT	CASSLKGSNQPQHF
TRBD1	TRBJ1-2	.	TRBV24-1	TGTGCCACCAGCCAGGGACAGGGCGGCTACACCTTC	CATSQGQGGYTF
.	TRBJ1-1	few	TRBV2	TGTGCCAGCAGTGAAAGGGCGGCAGGACACACTGAAGCTTTCTTT	CASSERAAGHTEAFF
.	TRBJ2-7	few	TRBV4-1	TGCGCCAGCAGCCAAGGAGTCGAGGGAATGTCCTACGAGCAGTACTTC	CASSQGVEGMSYEQYF
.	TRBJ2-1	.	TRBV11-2	TGTGCCAGCAGCTTAAGGGAACTCTCCTACAATGAGCAGTTCTTC	CASSLRELSYNEQFF
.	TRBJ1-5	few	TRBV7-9	TGTGCCAGCAGCTTAGAGGGTGATCAGCCCCAGCATTTT	CASSLEGDQPQHF
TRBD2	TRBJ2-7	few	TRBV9	TGTGCCAGCGGCGGCGGGGGGCTACCCTACGAGCAGTACTTC	CASGGGGLPYEQYF
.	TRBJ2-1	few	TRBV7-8	TGTGCCAGCAGCTTACAGGCGGGCCTGGTCGGTAATGAGCAGTTCTTC	CASSLQAGLVGNEQFF
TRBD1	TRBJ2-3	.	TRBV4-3	TGCGCCAGCAGCGGCAGGAGGGACAGGGTGACAGATACGCAGTATTTT	CASSGRRDRVTDTQYF
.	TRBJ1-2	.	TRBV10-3	TGTGCCATCAGCGGAACCGCTAACTATGGCTACACCTTC	CAISGTANYGYTF
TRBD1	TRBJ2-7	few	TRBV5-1	TGCGCCAGCAGCGCCCAGGGGGCCGGCTACGAGCAGTACTTC	CASSAQGAGYEQYF
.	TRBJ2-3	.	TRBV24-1	TGTGCCACCAGTGATCCCGCTTGGGGAGATACGCAGTATTTT	CATSDPAWGDTQYF